The present T cell receptor (beta chain) was sequenced within a study of T cell responses to AZD1222 COVID-19 vaccine. The germline CDR1 and CDR2 sequences are MNHEY and SVGAGI. Trimming cost V 3 bases and J 2 bases, with 10 bases left between them. This CDR3 is built from 14 residues. The study's findings and limits: Most donors were white British, females outnumbered males, and clonal diversity was possibly underestimated. Unmutated variant regions reportedly attract nearly half of all spike-specific TCRs.

TCRdb's table, derived via immunoSEQ multiplex PCR, lists solely in-frame clones and lacks some. The sample lists 130,000 or so clones; about 90% were seen once. As regards this clone: Its antigen is undetermined.

The chain links TRBV6-5 to TRBJ1-1, with TRBD1 as a possible D gene (5 bases). The sample in question was peripheral blood, obtained 28 days after the second dose of the MenACWY control vaccine. The TCR comes from an adult who received the MenACWY meningococcal vaccine as a control. CDR3 in amino acids: CASSYQGLNTEAFF. In DNA form, the CDR3 reads TGTGCCAGCAGTTATCAGGGCTTAAACACTGAAGCTTTCTTT.